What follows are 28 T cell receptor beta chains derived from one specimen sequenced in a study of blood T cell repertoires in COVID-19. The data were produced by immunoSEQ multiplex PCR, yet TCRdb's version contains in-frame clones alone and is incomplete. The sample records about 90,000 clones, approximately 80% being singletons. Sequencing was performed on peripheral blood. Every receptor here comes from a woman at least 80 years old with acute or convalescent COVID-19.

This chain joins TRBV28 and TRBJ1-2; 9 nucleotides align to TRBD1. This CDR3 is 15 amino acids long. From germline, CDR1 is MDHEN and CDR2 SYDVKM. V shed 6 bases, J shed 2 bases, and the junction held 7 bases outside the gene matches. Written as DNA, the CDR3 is TGTGCCAGCAGCTTACAGGGGGCAGGCAACTATGGCTACACCTTC. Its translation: CASSLQGAGNYGYTF.

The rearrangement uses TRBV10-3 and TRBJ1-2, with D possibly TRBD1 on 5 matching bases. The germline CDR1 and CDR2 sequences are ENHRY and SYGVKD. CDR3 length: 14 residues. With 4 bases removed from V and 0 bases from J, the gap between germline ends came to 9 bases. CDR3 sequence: CAISGQIANYGYTF. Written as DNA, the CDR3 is TGTGCCATCAGTGGACAGATTGCTAACTATGGCTACACCTTC.

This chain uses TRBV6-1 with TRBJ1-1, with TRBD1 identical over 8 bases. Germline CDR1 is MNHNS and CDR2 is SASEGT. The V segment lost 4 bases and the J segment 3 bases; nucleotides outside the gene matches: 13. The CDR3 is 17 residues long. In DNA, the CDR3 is TGTGCCAGCAGTGTAAGAGGACAGGGTTTTCAGTACACTGAAGCTTTCTTT. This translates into CASSVRGQGFQYTEAFF.

The CDR3 protein is CASSPTGGSEAFF. DNA of the CDR3: TGTGCCAGCAGCCCGACTGGGGGCAGTGAAGCTTTCTTT. The rearrangement links TRBV9 to TRBJ1-1, with D tentatively TRBD1 (6 bases). Germline CDR1 reads SGDLS; CDR2 reads YYNGEE. The CDR3 contains 13 residues. V shed 4 bases and J shed 7 bases, with 14 bases lying between them.

CDR3 loop: CASSRQRASRGEQYF. CDR3 DNA sequence: TGTGCCAGCAGTCGCCAGCGGGCCTCCCGGGGTGAGCAGTACTTC. This chain links TRBV27 with TRBJ2-7, with D maybe TRBD2 (6 bases). Trimming pared 5 bases from V and 7 bases from J, leaving 21 bases between. Per germline, CDR1 MNHEY and CDR2 SMNVEV (reference sequence). The CDR3 is made up of 15 amino acids.

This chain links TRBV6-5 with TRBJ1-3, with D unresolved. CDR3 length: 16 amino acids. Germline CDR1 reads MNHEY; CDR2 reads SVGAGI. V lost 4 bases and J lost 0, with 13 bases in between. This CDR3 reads CASSSYLGNSGNTIYF. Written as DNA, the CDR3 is TGTGCCAGCAGTTCCTACCTCGGGAACTCTGGAAACACCATATATTTT.

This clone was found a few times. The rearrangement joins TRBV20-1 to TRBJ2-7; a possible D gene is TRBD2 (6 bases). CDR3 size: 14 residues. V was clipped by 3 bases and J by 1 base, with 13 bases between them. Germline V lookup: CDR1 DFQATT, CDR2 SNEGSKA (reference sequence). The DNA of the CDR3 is TGCAGTGCTAGTAACATGGACTATTCCTACGAGCAGTACTTC. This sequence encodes CSASNMDYSYEQYF.

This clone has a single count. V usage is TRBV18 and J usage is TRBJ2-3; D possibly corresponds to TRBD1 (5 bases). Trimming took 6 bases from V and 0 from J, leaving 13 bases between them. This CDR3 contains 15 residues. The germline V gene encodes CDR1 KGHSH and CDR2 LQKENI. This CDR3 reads CASSQDTYSTDTQYF. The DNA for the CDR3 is TGTGCCAGCTCCCAGGACACTTATAGCACAGATACGCAGTATTTT.

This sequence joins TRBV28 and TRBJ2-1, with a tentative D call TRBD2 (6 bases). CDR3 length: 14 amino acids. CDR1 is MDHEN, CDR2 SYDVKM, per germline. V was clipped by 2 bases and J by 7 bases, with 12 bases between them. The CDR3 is CASSLGGNRNEQFF. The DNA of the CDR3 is TGTGCCAGCAGTTTAGGGGGGAACCGGAATGAGCAGTTCTTC.

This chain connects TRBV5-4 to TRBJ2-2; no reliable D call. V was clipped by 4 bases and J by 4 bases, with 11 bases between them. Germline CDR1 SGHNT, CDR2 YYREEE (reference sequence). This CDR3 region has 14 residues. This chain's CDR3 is CASSPVMATGELFF. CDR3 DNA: TGTGCCAGCAGCCCTGTGATGGCCACCGGGGAGCTGTTTTTT.

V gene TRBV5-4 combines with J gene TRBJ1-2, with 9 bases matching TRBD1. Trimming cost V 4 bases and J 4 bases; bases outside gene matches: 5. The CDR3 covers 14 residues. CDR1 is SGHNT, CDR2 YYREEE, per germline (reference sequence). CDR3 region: CASSQGTGTYGYTF. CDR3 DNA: TGTGCCAGCAGCCAAGGGACAGGGACCTATGGCTACACCTTC.

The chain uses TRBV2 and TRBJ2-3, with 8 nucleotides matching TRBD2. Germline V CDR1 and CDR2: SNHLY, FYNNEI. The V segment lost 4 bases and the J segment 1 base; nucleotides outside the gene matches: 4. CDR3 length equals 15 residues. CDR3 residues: CASSGGAGGTDTQYF. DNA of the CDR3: TGTGCCAGCAGTGGGGGAGCGGGGGGCACAGATACGCAGTATTTT.

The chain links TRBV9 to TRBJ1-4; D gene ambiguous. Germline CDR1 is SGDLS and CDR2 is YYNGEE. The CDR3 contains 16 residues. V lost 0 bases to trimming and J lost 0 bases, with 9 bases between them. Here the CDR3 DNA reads TGTGCCAGCAGCGTAGGCAGGTTTACAACTAATGAAAAACTGTTTTTT. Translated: CASSVGRFTTNEKLFF.

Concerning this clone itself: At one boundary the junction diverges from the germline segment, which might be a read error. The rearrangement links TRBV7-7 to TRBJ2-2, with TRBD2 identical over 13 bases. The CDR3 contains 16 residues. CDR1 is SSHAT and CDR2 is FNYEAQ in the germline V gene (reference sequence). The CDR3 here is CASSSGLAGVTGELFF. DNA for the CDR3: TGTGCTAGCAGCTCTGGACTAGCGGGAGTAACCGGGGAGCTGTTTTTT.

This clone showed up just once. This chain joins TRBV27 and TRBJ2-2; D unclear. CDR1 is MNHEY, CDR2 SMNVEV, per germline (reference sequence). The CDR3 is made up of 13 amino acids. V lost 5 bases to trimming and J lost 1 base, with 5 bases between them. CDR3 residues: CASSRGNTGELFF. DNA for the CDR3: TGTGCCAGCAGTCGAGGGAACACCGGGGAGCTGTTTTTT.

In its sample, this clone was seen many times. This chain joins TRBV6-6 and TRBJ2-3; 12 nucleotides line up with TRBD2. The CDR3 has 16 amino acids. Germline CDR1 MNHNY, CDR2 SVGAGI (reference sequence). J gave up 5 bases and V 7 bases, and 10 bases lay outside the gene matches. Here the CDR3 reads CASKAARLAGEDTQYF. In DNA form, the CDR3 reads TGTGCCAGCAAGGCAGCTCGACTAGCGGGAGAAGATACGCAGTATTTT.

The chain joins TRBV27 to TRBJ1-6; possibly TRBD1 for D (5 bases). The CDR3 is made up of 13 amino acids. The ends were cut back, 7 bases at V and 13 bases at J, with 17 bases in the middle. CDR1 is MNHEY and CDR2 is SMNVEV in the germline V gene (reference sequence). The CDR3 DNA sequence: TGTGCCAGCATCATGGGACGGGGGGGGCCCCTCCACTTT. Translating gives CASIMGRGGPLHF.

DNA for the CDR3: TGTGCCAGCAGCCAAGGTGCGGGGGGGCAGGCAGATACGCAGTATTTT. Its protein product is CASSQGAGGQADTQYF. This chain uses TRBV4-2 with TRBJ2-3; 9 bases align to TRBD2. After removal of 1 base from V and 4 bases from J, the junction contained 6 bases not matched to a gene. The CDR3 has 16 amino acids. Per germline, CDR1 LGHNA and CDR2 YNFKEQ.

For the CDR3, the DNA is TGTGCCAGCACGGGTTACGGCTACACCTTC. Translated, it gives CASTGYGYTF. The chain has TRBV6-5 and TRBJ1-2; no clear D gene. Deletions cut 7 bases from V and 8 bases from J, with 8 bases between. This CDR3 is 10 amino acids long. Germline CDR1 is MNHEY and CDR2 is SVGAGI.

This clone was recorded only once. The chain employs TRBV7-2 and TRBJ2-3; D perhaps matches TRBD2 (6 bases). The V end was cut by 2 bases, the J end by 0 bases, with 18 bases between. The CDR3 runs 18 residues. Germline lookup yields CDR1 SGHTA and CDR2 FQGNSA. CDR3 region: CASSLKRGGRGSTDTQYF. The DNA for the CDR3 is TGTGCCAGCAGCTTAAAGCGCGGAGGGCGGGGTAGCACAGATACGCAGTATTTT.

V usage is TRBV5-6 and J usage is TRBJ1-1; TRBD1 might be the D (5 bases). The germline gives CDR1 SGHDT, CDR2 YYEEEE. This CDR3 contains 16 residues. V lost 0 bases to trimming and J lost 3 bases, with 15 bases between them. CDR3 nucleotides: TGTGCCAGCAGCTTGGCCGGCAGGGTGGCGGACACTGAAGCTTTCTTT. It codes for CASSLAGRVADTEAFF. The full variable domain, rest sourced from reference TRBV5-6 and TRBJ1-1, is DAGVTQSPTHLIKTRGQQVTLRCSPKSGHDTVSWYQQALGQGPQFIFQYYEEEERQRGNFPDRFSGHQFPNYSSELNVNALLLGDSALYLCASSLAGRVADTEAFFGQGTRLTVV.

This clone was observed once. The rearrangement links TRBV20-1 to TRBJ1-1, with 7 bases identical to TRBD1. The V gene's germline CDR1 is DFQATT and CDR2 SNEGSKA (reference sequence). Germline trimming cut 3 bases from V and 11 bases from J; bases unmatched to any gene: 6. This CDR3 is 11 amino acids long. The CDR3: CSARGQRAAFF. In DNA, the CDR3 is TGCAGTGCTAGGGGACAGCGGGCGGCTTTCTTT.

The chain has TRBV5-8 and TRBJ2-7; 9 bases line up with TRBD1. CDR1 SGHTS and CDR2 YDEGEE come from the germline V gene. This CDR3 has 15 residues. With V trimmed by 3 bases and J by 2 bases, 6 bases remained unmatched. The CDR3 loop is CASSWAGTGTYEQYF. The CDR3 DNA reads TGTGCCAGCAGCTGGGCCGGGACAGGGACCTACGAGCAGTACTTC. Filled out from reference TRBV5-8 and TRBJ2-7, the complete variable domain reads EAGVTQSPTHLIKTRGQQATLRCSPISGHTSVYWYQQALGLGLQFLLWYDEGEERNRGNFPPRFSGRQFPNYSSELNVNALELEDSALYLCASSWAGTGTYEQYFGPGTRLTVT.

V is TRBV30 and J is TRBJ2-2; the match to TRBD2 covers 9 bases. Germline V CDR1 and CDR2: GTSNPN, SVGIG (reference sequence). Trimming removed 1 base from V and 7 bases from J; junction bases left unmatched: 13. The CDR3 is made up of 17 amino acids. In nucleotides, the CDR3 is TGTGCCTGGAGTGACGCCGTCGTAGCGGGAGCATTCGGGGAGCTGTTTTTT. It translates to CAWSDAVVAGAFGELFF.

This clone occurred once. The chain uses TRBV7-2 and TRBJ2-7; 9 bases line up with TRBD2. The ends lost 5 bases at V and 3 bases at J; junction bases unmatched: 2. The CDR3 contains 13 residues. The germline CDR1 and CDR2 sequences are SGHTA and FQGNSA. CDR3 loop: CASSISGSYEQYF. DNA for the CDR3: TGTGCCAGCAGCATTAGCGGGAGCTACGAGCAGTACTTC.

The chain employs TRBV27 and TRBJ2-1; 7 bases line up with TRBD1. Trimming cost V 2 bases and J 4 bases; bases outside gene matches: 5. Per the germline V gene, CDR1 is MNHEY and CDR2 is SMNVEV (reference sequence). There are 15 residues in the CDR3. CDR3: CASSLGTASYNEQFF. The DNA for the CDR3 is TGTGCCAGCAGTTTAGGGACAGCGTCTTACAATGAGCAGTTCTTC.

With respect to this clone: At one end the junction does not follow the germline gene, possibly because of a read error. Here the CDR3 DNA reads TGTGCCAGCAGCTTAGACGAGACTAGCGAGCACTTC. Protein sequence: CASSLDETSEHF. The V and J genes are TRBV7-9 and TRBJ2-5; 8 bases line up with TRBD2. CDR1 and CDR2 from the germline V gene are SEHNR and FQNEAQ (reference sequence). The CDR3 sequence is 12 residues long. Together with reference TRBV7-9 and TRBJ2-5, the CDR3 gives the full variable domain: DTGVSQNPRHKITKRGQNVTFRCDPISEHNRLYWYRQTLGQGPEFLTYFQNEAQLEKSRLLSDRFSAERPKGSFSTLEIQRTEQGDSAMYLCASSLDETSEHFGPGTRLLVL.

CDR3 region: CASSSSGRASGELFF. The CDR3 DNA reads as TGTGCCAGCAGCTCTAGCGGGAGGGCCTCCGGGGAGCTGTTTTTT. This rearrangement joins TRBV6-2 or TRBV6-3 to TRBJ2-2; the match to TRBD2 covers 12 bases. The junction had 5 bases not matched to a gene; V was cut back by 6 bases and J by 6 bases. The CDR3 is made up of 15 amino acids. The germline CDR1 and CDR2 sequences are MNHEY and SVGEGT.